The source of this T cell receptor beta chain is a study of cytomegalovirus exposure and HLA in healthy donors. Germline CDR1 and CDR2: MNHEY and SMNVEV (reference sequence). This CDR3 region has 18 residues. The ends lost 5 bases at V and 1 base at J; junction bases unmatched: 8. Overall study results and limits: The listing of 150 to 200 TCR beta chains classed them as cytomegalovirus-associated. Among TCR beta chains of equal frequency, HLA-associated ones were more clonally expanded in a later analysis.

Primers for the PCR totalled 60 Vbeta and 13 Jbeta. Assay used: immunoSEQ multiplex PCR; TCRdb lists only in-frame clones, some missing. The sample lists under 200,000 clones; around 79% were seen once. Note on this clone: Its antigen is unknown.

The sequenced material came from PBMCs. This sequence joins TRBV27 and TRBJ2-4; 13 bases line up with TRBD2. This receptor was taken from a woman between 50 and 59 years old in good health and CMV-seronegative. This CDR3 is CASSPWGLAGLAKNIQYF. CDR3 nucleotides: TGTGCCAGCAGTCCATGGGGACTAGCGGGGCTTGCCAAAAACATTCAGTACTTC.